A single sample is the source of the 30 T cell receptor beta chains below, sequenced in a study of shared clonotypes between healthy human individuals. It was CD45RO-negative cells, positively selected for CCR7, that made up naive CD8 cells, with terminally differentiated effector memory CD45RA+ cells excluded. The method was immunoSEQ multiplex PCR; TCRdb's version includes in-frame clones alone and lacks a portion of them. The sample includes around 550,000 clones, around 95% of them seen just once. The sequenced material came from naive CD8+ T cells sorted from blood. These receptors originate from a woman younger than 45 in good health.

This clone appeared a single time. CDR3 nucleotide sequence: TGTGCCTGGGGCGGGGGAAACACCGGGGAGCTGTTTTTT. Its protein is CAWGGGNTGELFF. V gene TRBV30 combines with J gene TRBJ2-2; 7 nucleotides match TRBD2. Germline loops: CDR1 GTSNPN, CDR2 SVGIG (reference sequence). V was clipped by 5 bases and J by 2 bases; unmatched bases: 2. This CDR3 comprises 13 residues.

This chain uses TRBV19 with TRBJ2-3, with a tentative D call TRBD2 (6 bases). The CDR3 has 16 amino acids. V lost 7 bases to trimming and J lost 2 bases, with 19 bases between them. The germline CDR1 and CDR2 sequences are LNHDA and SQIVND (reference sequence). CDR3 nucleotide sequence: TGTGCCAGTACCTCGAGAGAGGGACTCCACACAGATACGCAGTATTTT. Its protein is CASTSREGLHTDTQYF. Based on the CDR3 plus reference TRBV19 and TRBJ2-3, the full variable domain is DGGITQSPKYLFRKEGQNVTLSCEQNLNHDAMYWYRQDPGQGLRLIYYSQIVNDFQKGDIAEGYSVSREKKESFPLTVTSAQKNPTAFYLCASTSREGLHTDTQYFGPGTRLTVL.

The rearrangement joins TRBV19 to TRBJ1-1; D is possibly TRBD1 (6 bases). Trimming shortened V by 8 bases and J by 5 bases, and 21 bases separated the two germline ends. The V gene's germline CDR1 is LNHDA and CDR2 SQIVND (reference sequence). The CDR3 has 15 residues. The CDR3 is CASHLDWGQRTEAFF. For the CDR3, the DNA is TGTGCCAGTCATCTGGATTGGGGGCAGCGGACTGAAGCTTTCTTT.

The chain joins TRBV27 to TRBJ1-2; 8 bases are shared with TRBD1. The CDR3 is 13 residues long. Germline CDR1 is MNHEY and CDR2 is SMNVEV (reference sequence). After removal of 5 bases from V and 4 bases from J, the junction contained 3 bases not matched to a gene. The CDR3 bases are TGTGCCAGCAGTCCAGGGGGCTTCTATGGCTACACCTTC. This codes for CASSPGGFYGYTF.

Note on this clone: This sample also contains other DNA sequences that code for the same CDR3. This chain connects TRBV5-6 to TRBJ1-5; weak D call: TRBD1 (6 bases). The germline V gene has CDR1 SGHDT and CDR2 YYEEEE. CDR3 size: 14 residues. Trimming removed 4 bases at V and 0 bases at J, with 8 bases between. CDR3 nucleotides: TGTGCCAGCAGCCTACAGGGTAGCAATCAGCCCCAGCATTTT. It is translated as CASSLQGSNQPQHF. The variable domain in full, with the rest retrieved from reference TRBV5-6 and TRBJ1-5, is DAGVTQSPTHLIKTRGQQVTLRCSPKSGHDTVSWYQQALGQGPQFIFQYYEEEERQRGNFPDRFSGHQFPNYSSELNVNALLLGDSALYLCASSLQGSNQPQHFGDGTRLSIL.

The rearrangement links TRBV10-3 to TRBJ2-2, with 14 positions matching TRBD2. Germline trimming cut 8 bases from V and 3 bases from J; bases unmatched to any gene: 8. Germline assignment: CDR1 ENHRY and CDR2 SYGVKD. CDR3 size: 17 residues. CDR3 coding DNA: TGTGCCATCCGACTAGCGGGAGGGCCCGTCGACACCGGGGAGCTGTTTTTT. Its protein product is CAIRLAGGPVDTGELFF.

The chain recombines TRBV6-1 with TRBJ2-7; D unclear. This CDR3 is 13 amino acids long. Germline V gene lookup returns CDR1 MNHNS and CDR2 SASEGT. V lost 1 base and J 2 bases, leaving 6 bases between the germline ends. The CDR3 nucleotides are TGTGCCAGCAGTGAAGTGGGAACCTACGAGCAGTACTTC. As protein: CASSEVGTYEQYF.

To note about this clone: This specimen includes other DNA sequences encoding the same CDR3. This chain connects TRBV27 to TRBJ2-7; maybe TRBD2 (6 bases). The CDR3 contains 13 residues. V was pared by 5 bases and J by 2 bases, with 10 bases between. Germline CDR1 is MNHEY and CDR2 is SMNVEV (reference sequence). The CDR3 coding sequence is TGTGCCAGCAGTCTGGGACTCGCCTACGAGCAGTACTTC. It is translated as CASSLGLAYEQYF.

As concerns this clone: The sample carries other DNA sequences with the same CDR3. The chain recombines TRBV5-6 with TRBJ1-5; D remains unclear. Germline V gene sequence: CDR1 SGHDT, CDR2 YYEEEE. The CDR3 loop spans 13 amino acids. The V end lost 2 bases, the J end lost 4 bases, and 7 bases lay between the germline ends. CDR3 region: CASSFGGNQPQHF. The CDR3 nucleotides read TGTGCCAGCAGCTTTGGAGGGAATCAGCCCCAGCATTTT.

In this sample, this clone turned up once. J is TRBJ2-3 and V is TRBV5-1; D might be TRBD2 (6 bases). CDR3 length: 14 amino acids. CDR1 and CDR2 from the germline V gene are SGHRS and YFSETQ. Trimming took 3 bases from V and 6 from J, leaving 14 bases between them. CDR3 region: CASSWGTPGDTQYF. DNA of the CDR3: TGCGCCAGCAGCTGGGGGACTCCGGGGGATACGCAGTATTTT.

This clone was recorded only once. This rearrangement joins TRBV12-5 to TRBJ2-3; D tentatively reads TRBD1 or TRBD2 (6 bases each). CDR3 length: 17 amino acids. Germline V gene data show CDR1 as LGHNT and CDR2 as FRNRAP. Trimming pared 6 bases from V and 2 bases from J, leaving 21 bases between. The CDR3 DNA reads TGTGCTAGTGGGCCTTCCTCGGGGGCGGGCTTCACAGATACGCAGTATTTT. Encoded protein: CASGPSSGAGFTDTQYF.

This clone was recorded once. CDR3 DNA sequence: TGTGCCAGCAGCTTTGACCCATACACCCCCGAAACAGATACGCAGTATTTT. Translation: CASSFDPYTPETDTQYF. The chain is built from TRBV7-9 and TRBJ2-3; no firm D call. V gave up 3 bases and J gave up 3 bases, with 19 bases separating them. CDR1 is SEHNR and CDR2 is FQNEAQ in the germline V gene (reference sequence). The CDR3 contains 17 residues.

The J gene is TRBJ2-3, the V gene TRBV13, with D possibly being TRBD2 (5 bases). The CDR3 loop spans 13 amino acids. V lost 5 bases, J lost 11 bases, and 17 bases lay in between. Germline V gene lookup returns CDR1 PRHDT and CDR2 FYEKMQ (reference sequence). The CDR3 sequence: CASSPRFEGGQYF. The CDR3 region has the DNA TGTGCCAGCAGCCCAAGGTTCGAGGGCGGGCAGTATTTT.

J is TRBJ2-7 and V is TRBV7-9; D may be TRBD1 or TRBD2 (5 bases each). V lost 1 base, J lost 5 bases, and 15 bases lay in between. This CDR3 has 15 residues. Germline values: CDR1 SEHNR, CDR2 FQNEAQ (reference sequence). The CDR3 nucleotides read TGTGCCAGCAGCTTAGGGGCCGGAAGGGACGACGAGCAGTACTTC. Translation: CASSLGAGRDDEQYF.

The rearrangement joins TRBV7-9 to TRBJ2-7; D call uncertain. The CDR3 has 13 amino acids. Trimming left V 4 bases short and J 7 bases short, with 14 bases between. The germline V gene has CDR1 SEHNR and CDR2 FQNEAQ (reference sequence). The CDR3 is CASSSSLDGEQYF. The CDR3 bases are TGTGCCAGCAGCTCCTCCTTAGACGGTGAGCAGTACTTC.

The rearrangement links TRBV7-8 to TRBJ2-7; possible D gene TRBD1, 6 bases. V gave up 5 bases and J gave up 3 bases, with 20 bases separating them. This CDR3 has 16 amino acids. Germline-derived CDR1 and CDR2 are SGHVS and FQNEAQ. CDR3 loop: CASSPYRVRSIYEQYF. The DNA for the CDR3 is TGTGCCAGCAGCCCATACAGGGTACGGAGTATCTACGAGCAGTACTTC.

The genes are TRBV14 and TRBJ1-3, with D maybe TRBD1 (5 bases). The germline V and J ends were trimmed by 0 bases and 0 bases, with 18 bases remaining between them. The CDR3 is 19 amino acids. Germline CDR1 and CDR2: SGHDN and FVKESK. CDR3 protein: CASSQDRTTGDLSGNTIYF. In DNA, the CDR3 is TGTGCCAGCAGCCAAGATAGGACAACAGGCGACCTCTCTGGAAACACCATATATTTT.

This chain uses TRBV29-1 with TRBJ2-2, with 14 positions matching TRBD2. Germline V gene lookup returns CDR1 SQVTM and CDR2 ANQGSEA. V gave up 4 bases and J gave up 8 bases; unmatched junction bases: 3. This CDR3 has 14 residues. The CDR3, as DNA: TGCAGCGTTGGGACTAGCGGGAGGAGGGGGGAGCTGTTTTTT. Protein: CSVGTSGRRGELFF.

V usage is TRBV2 and J usage is TRBJ2-2, with D perhaps matching TRBD1 or TRBD2 (5 bases each). The CDR3 sequence is 15 residues long. Germline V lookup: CDR1 SNHLY, CDR2 FYNNEI. V was trimmed by 1 base and J by 7 bases, leaving 13 bases between them. CDR3 DNA sequence: TGTGCCAGCAGTGAAGGCAGAGTGAGGGGCGGGGAGCTGTTTTTT. Translated, it gives CASSEGRVRGGELFF.

This chain links TRBV28 with TRBJ2-5, with TRBD2 as a possible D gene (5 bases). The DNA end is a closer match to TRBJ2-7, so the J assignment may be wrong. The length of the CDR3 is 12 residues. The V gene's germline CDR1 is MDHEN and CDR2 SYDVKM. The CDR3 DNA follows: TGTGCCAGCAGGGACTTTTACTACGAGCAGTACTTC. It is translated as CASRDFYYEQYF.

This chain connects TRBV19 to TRBJ1-2; D ambiguous. V shed 9 bases and J shed 8 bases, with 13 bases lying between them. Germline V gene data show CDR1 as LNHDA and CDR2 as SQIVND (reference sequence). The CDR3 is made up of 11 amino acids. The CDR3 here is CASLHRWGYTF. The CDR3 DNA reads as TGTGCCAGCCTACACCGATGGGGCTACACCTTC.

CDR3 residues: CAISEMSSGSGNTIYF. As DNA, the CDR3 is TGTGCCATCAGTGAGATGAGCTCCGGCTCTGGAAACACCATATATTTT. V usage is TRBV10-3 and J usage is TRBJ1-3, with D unresolved. Germline lookup yields CDR1 ENHRY and CDR2 SYGVKD. This CDR3 is built from 16 residues. Trimming removed 2 bases from V and 0 bases from J, with 11 bases in between.

The chain employs TRBV28 and TRBJ2-7, with D possibly matching TRBD2 (5 bases). The CDR3 runs to 17 residues. Germline V gives CDR1 MDHEN, CDR2 SYDVKM. Trimming left V 6 bases short and J 3 bases short, with 24 bases between. The CDR3 nucleotides are TGTGCCAGCAGCACCGGGTCGCTCGGTATCGGGATCTACGAGCAGTACTTC. Amino acids: CASSTGSLGIGIYEQYF.

The chain is built from TRBV13 and TRBJ1-2; a possible D gene is TRBD1 (5 bases). Looked up from germline, CDR1 is PRHDT and CDR2 is FYEKMQ (reference sequence). V shed 5 bases and J shed 2 bases, with 9 bases lying between them. The CDR3 runs to 13 residues. CDR3 sequence (DNA): TGTGCCAGCAGCGCCGGGGCCAACTATGGCTACACCTTC. Translation gives CASSAGANYGYTF.

CDR3 DNA sequence: TGTGCCAGCAGCGGGACAGGGGTTTACAATGAGCAGTTCTTC. Translation: CASSGTGVYNEQFF. V gene TRBV27 combines with J gene TRBJ2-1; TRBD1 aligns across 10 bases. The CDR3 extends over 14 amino acids. J lost 4 bases, V lost 6 bases, and 3 bases had no gene match. CDR1 is MNHEY and CDR2 is SMNVEV in the germline V gene (reference sequence).

This chain uses TRBV2 with TRBJ1-2; TRBD1 matches at 8 bases. CDR3 length: 16 amino acids. Per the germline V gene, CDR1 is SNHLY and CDR2 is FYNNEI. The V gene end was trimmed by 0 bases and the J gene end by 8 bases; junction bases not matched to a gene: 11. The CDR3 here is CASSEALRQGAEGYTF. Here the CDR3 DNA reads TGTGCCAGCAGTGAAGCGCTTAGGCAGGGGGCCGAAGGCTACACCTTC. The entire variable domain, with the rest obtained from reference TRBV2 and TRBJ1-2, is as follows: EPEVTQTPSHQVTQMGQEVILRCVPISNHLYFYWYRQILGQKVEFLVSFYNNEISEKSEIFDDQFSVERPDGSNFTLKIRSTKLEDSAMYFCASSEALRQGAEGYTFGSGTRLTVV.

Here the CDR3 DNA reads TGTGCCAGCAGTTTGTGGACTAGCGGGAGGGCCAACGAGCAGTACTTC. Translation: CASSLWTSGRANEQYF. This chain links TRBV28 with TRBJ2-7; 15 bases are shared with TRBD2. The CDR3 has 16 residues. V lost 3 bases to trimming and J lost 5 bases; unmatched junction nucleotides: 5. The germline gives CDR1 MDHEN, CDR2 SYDVKM.

To note about this clone: In the same sample, other DNA sequences code for this CDR3. V and J are TRBV28 and TRBJ2-1; D remains unclear. The CDR3 runs 11 residues. In germline, CDR1 is MDHEN, CDR2 SYDVKM. V lost 6 bases to trimming and J lost 4 bases, with 4 bases between them. CDR3 coding DNA: TGTGCCAGCAGCCAGTACAATGAGCAGTTCTTC. Protein: CASSQYNEQFF.

CDR3 protein: CASSLDSEAKNIQYF. The CDR3 DNA reads TGTGCCAGCAGTTTAGATTCAGAAGCCAAAAACATTCAGTACTTC. J is TRBJ2-4 and V is TRBV27; D remains ambiguous. The CDR3 consists of 15 residues. Trimming stripped 2 bases from V and 0 bases from J, with 8 bases between. CDR1 MNHEY and CDR2 SMNVEV come from the germline V gene (reference sequence).

The chain uses TRBV28 and TRBJ2-3; no definite D call. Trimming removed 8 bases at V and 6 bases at J, with 9 bases between. Germline V gives CDR1 MDHEN, CDR2 SYDVKM. This CDR3 has 11 residues. The CDR3: CASDNGDTQYF. CDR3 DNA: TGTGCCAGCGACAACGGGGATACGCAGTATTTT.